This T cell receptor beta chain emerged from a study of T cell repertoires in cytomegalovirus infection. About the study: Public TCR beta signatures marked donors with CMV infection and the matching HLA.

TCRdb processed the reads anew with MiXCR; each CDR3 protein has one entry. There are about 830,000 distinct CDR3 sequences in the sample; 30% to 35% occur only once, and around an eighth lies in the top ten. Study-level results: The ex vivo response was dominated by HLA-C-restricted CMV-specific TCR beta clonotypes. The study identified carriers of CMV plus the relevant HLA from cumulative public TCR beta family frequency.

Germline V gene sequence: CDR1 SGHTA, CDR2 FQGNSA. The CDR3 has 15 amino acids. Notes on this clonotype: The target antigen is unknown. A single base separates this from a much larger clone, so it may be a read error.

This sample comprised cultured CD8+ T cells from PBMCs, obtained from culture after CMV antigen stimulation. V gene TRBV7-2 combines with J gene TRBJ1-5; TRBD1 might be the D (5 bases). The sequence was obtained from a human donor in good health (CMV status not recorded). Some clones in this sample may be carry-over from other donors' samples. Here the CDR3 DNA reads TGTGCCAACAGCTTAATTCGGGCAGGGCTTCAGCCCCAGCATTTT. This gives the protein CANSLIRAGLQPQHF.